Below, 15 T cell receptor beta chains from the same sample are listed, as sequenced in a study of blood T cell repertoires in COVID-19. Sequencing was performed with immunoSEQ multiplex PCR; in TCRdb, only in-frame clones are kept and a portion is missing. The repertoire holds about 220,000 clones, with about 78% as singletons. The sample was peripheral blood. These receptors all come from a woman aged 65 to 85 with acute or convalescent COVID-19.

V gene TRBV7-8 combines with J gene TRBJ2-3; 8 bases fit TRBD2. Germline V gene data show CDR1 as SGHVS and CDR2 as FQNEAQ. CDR3 length: 16 amino acids. V lost 5 bases, J lost 5 bases, and 12 bases stayed unmatched. The CDR3 nucleotides are TGTGCCAGCAGCGATATTGCGGGGGGCAGGGGAGATACGCAGTATTTT. Its protein is CASSDIAGGRGDTQYF.

This clone was observed a few times. V and J are TRBV7-8 and TRBJ2-2; 8 bases align to TRBD1. J gave up 3 bases and V 3 bases, and 3 bases lay outside the gene matches. This CDR3 has 15 residues. Germline V gene sequence: CDR1 SGHVS, CDR2 FQNEAQ. The CDR3 reads CASSFYRGDTGELFF. The CDR3 bases are TGTGCCAGCAGCTTTTACAGGGGGGACACCGGGGAGCTGTTTTTT.

The chain is built from TRBV12-3 or TRBV12-4 and TRBJ2-5; TRBD2 is a possible D gene (6 bases). This CDR3 spans 13 amino acids. V gave up 3 bases and J gave up 5 bases, with 10 bases separating them. The CDR3 spells CASSLGGWETQYF. CDR3 in DNA: TGTGCCAGCAGTTTGGGGGGATGGGAGACCCAGTACTTC.

The chain joins TRBV6-6 to TRBJ2-4; TRBD2 is a possible D gene (6 bases). This CDR3 contains 14 residues. CDR1 is MNHNY and CDR2 is SVGAGI in the germline V gene (reference sequence). V was trimmed by 11 bases and J by 2 bases, leaving 16 bases between them. CDR3 nucleotides: TGTGCCTCGTGGCCGGGAGAGTCCAAAAACATTCAGTACTTC. This gives the protein CASWPGESKNIQYF.

V is TRBV4-1 and J is TRBJ2-1, with a possible D match to TRBD1 (6 bases). Between the trimmed V and J ends, which lost 6 bases and 4 bases, there was a span of 10 bases. The CDR3 sequence is 13 residues long. CDR1 is MGHRA, CDR2 YSYEKL, per germline. The CDR3 here is CASSPTGYNEQFF. The CDR3 DNA follows: TGCGCCAGCAGTCCTACAGGGTACAATGAGCAGTTCTTC.

The chain combines TRBV2 with TRBJ2-7; a possible D gene is TRBD2 (6 bases). V was trimmed by 8 bases and J by 1 base, leaving 12 bases between them. The CDR3 has 13 residues. Germline CDR1 and CDR2: SNHLY and FYNNEI. The CDR3 nucleotides read TGTGCCAGCCGCGCCGGGACTTCCTACGAGCAGTACTTC. Its protein is CASRAGTSYEQYF.

This clone was found a few times. Additional DNA sequences in this sample encode the identical CDR3. The chain employs TRBV11-2 and TRBJ1-2, with 10 bases matching TRBD1. The CDR3 spans 14 residues. Germline CDR1 and CDR2: SGHAT and FQNNGV. Trimming took 5 bases from V and 2 from J; bases not matched to a gene: 2. DNA of the CDR3: TGTGCCAGCAGCCCGGGACAGGGGAACTATGGCTACACCTTC. Its protein is CASSPGQGNYGYTF.

The CDR3 bases are TGTGCCAGCTCACCACCGAACATTTTCAACACTGAAGCTTTCTTT. It encodes CASSPPNIFNTEAFF. The chain has TRBV18 and TRBJ1-1, with D hard to call. The germline gives CDR1 KGHSH, CDR2 LQKENI. The germline V and J ends were trimmed by 0 bases and 2 bases, with 10 bases remaining between them. The CDR3 runs 15 residues. The variable domain in full, with the rest retrieved from reference TRBV18 and TRBJ1-1, is NAGVMQNPRHLVRRRGQEARLRCSPMKGHSHVYWYRQLPEEGLKFMVYLQKENIIDESGMPKERFSAEFPKEGPSILRIQQVVRGDSAAYFCASSPPNIFNTEAFFGQGTRLTVV.

The chain is built from TRBV23-1 and TRBJ1-5; 7 nucleotides match TRBD1. TRBV23-1 is labeled an ORF, and its function is uncertain. This CDR3 spans 14 amino acids. With 0 bases clipped from V and 9 bases from J, the junction kept 5 bases outside the gene matches. DNA for the CDR3: TGCGCCAGCAGTCAATCAGGACAGGCAAGGCCCCAGCATTTT. Its translation is CASSQSGQARPQHF.

V is TRBV24-1 and J is TRBJ2-2, with 7 bases identical to TRBD2. The V segment lost 3 bases and the J segment 1 base; nucleotides outside the gene matches: 1. The CDR3 consists of 15 residues. Germline V CDR1 and CDR2: KGHDR, SFDVKD. CDR3 residues: CATSDSGMNTGELFF. The CDR3 nucleotides read TGTGCCACCAGTGATAGCGGGATGAACACCGGGGAGCTGTTTTTT.

The CDR3 loop is CASSPTTGLGSNTQYF. The CDR3 coding sequence is TGTGCCAGCAGTCCAACAACAGGGCTAGGCAGTAATACGCAGTATTTT. The genes are TRBV7-2 and TRBJ2-3; maybe TRBD1 (6 bases). There are 16 residues in the CDR3. V gave up 6 bases and J gave up 7 bases, with 23 bases separating them. Looked up from germline, CDR1 is SGHTA and CDR2 is FQGNSA.

V usage is TRBV7-3 and J usage is TRBJ2-2; TRBD1 matches at 7 bases. Per germline, CDR1 SGHTA and CDR2 FQGTGA. The CDR3 runs 18 residues. J was trimmed by 2 bases and V by 1 base; bases with no gene match: 10. The CDR3 sequence: CASSLMAGDSRNTGELFF. CDR3 nucleotides: TGTGCCAGCAGCTTAATGGCCGGGGACAGCAGAAACACCGGGGAGCTGTTTTTT.

The chain couples TRBV6-5 to TRBJ2-7, with 9 bases identical to TRBD1. V gave up 10 bases and J gave up 3 bases; unmatched junction bases: 10. Looked up from germline, CDR1 is MNHEY and CDR2 is SVGAGI. The CDR3 extends over 14 amino acids. The CDR3 DNA reads as TGTGCCACCCTAGGGACAGGGAAGGGCTACGAGCAGTACTTC. This sequence encodes CATLGTGKGYEQYF.

The V call is TRBV6-4, the J call TRBJ2-3; TRBD2 might be the D (6 bases). V shed 6 bases and J shed 4 bases, with 11 bases lying between them. Germline V lookup: CDR1 MRHNA, CDR2 SNTAGT. This CDR3 is 13 amino acids long. For the CDR3, the DNA is TGTGCCAGCAGCCTCCGGGACTCAGATACGCAGTATTTT. It encodes CASSLRDSDTQYF.

The chain employs TRBV6-5 and TRBJ2-7; 12 nucleotides line up with TRBD2. The CDR3 is 14 amino acids. V gave up 6 bases and J gave up 3 bases; unmatched junction bases: 3. CDR1 and CDR2 from the germline V gene are MNHEY and SVGAGI. CDR3 in DNA: TGTGCCAGCAGGCTGACTAGCGGGGGCTACGAGCAGTACTTC. It is translated as CASRLTSGGYEQYF.